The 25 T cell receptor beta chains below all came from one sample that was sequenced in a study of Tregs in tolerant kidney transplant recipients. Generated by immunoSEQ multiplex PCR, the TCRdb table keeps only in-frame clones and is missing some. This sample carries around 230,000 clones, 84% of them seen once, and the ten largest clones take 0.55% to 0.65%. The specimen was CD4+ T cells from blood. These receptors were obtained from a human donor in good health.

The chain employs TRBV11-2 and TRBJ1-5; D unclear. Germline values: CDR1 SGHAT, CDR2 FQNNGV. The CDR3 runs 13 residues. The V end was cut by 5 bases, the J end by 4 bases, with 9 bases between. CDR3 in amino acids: CASSVRMNQPQHF. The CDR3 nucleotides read TGTGCCAGCAGCGTTAGGATGAATCAGCCCCAGCATTTT.

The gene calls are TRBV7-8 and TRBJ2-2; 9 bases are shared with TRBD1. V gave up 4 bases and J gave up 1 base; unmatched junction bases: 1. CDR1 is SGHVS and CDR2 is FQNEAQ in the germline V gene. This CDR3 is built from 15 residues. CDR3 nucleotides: TGTGCCAGCAGCTCGACAGGGGGGAACACCGGGGAGCTGTTTTTT. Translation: CASSSTGGNTGELFF.

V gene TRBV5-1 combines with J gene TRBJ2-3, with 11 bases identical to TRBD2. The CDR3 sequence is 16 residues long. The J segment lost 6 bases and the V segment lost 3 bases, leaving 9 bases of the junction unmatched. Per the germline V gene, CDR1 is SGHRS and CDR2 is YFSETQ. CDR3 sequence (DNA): TGCGCCAGCAGCTCGTTACTAGCGGGGGTTTGGGATACGCAGTATTTT. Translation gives CASSSLLAGVWDTQYF.

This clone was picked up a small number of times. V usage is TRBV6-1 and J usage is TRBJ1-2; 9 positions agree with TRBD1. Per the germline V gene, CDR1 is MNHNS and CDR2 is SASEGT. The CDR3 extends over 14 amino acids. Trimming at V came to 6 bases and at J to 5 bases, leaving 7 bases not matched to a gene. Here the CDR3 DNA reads TGTGCCAGCAGACCCCGGGACAGGGATTATGGCTACACCTTC. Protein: CASRPRDRDYGYTF.

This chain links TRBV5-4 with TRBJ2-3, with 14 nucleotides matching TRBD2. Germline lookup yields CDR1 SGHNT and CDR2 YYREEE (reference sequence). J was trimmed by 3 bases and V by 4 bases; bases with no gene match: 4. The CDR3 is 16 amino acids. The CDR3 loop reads CASSHWTSGGTDTQYF. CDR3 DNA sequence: TGTGCCAGCAGCCATTGGACTAGCGGGGGGACAGATACGCAGTATTTT.

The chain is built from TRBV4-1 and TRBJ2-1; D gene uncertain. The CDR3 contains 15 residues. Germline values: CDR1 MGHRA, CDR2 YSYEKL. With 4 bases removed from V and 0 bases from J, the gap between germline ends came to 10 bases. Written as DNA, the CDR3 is TGCGCCAGCAGCCTTTGGTGGACCTCCTACAATGAGCAGTTCTTC. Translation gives CASSLWWTSYNEQFF.

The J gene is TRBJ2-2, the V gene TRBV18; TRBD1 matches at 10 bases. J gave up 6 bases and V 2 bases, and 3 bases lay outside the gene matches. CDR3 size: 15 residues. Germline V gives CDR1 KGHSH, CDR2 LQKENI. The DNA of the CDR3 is TGTGCCAGCTCACCATCCGGACAGGGGGCCGGGGAGCTGTTTTTT. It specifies CASSPSGQGAGELFF. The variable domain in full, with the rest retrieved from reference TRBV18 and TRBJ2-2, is NAGVMQNPRHLVRRRGQEARLRCSPMKGHSHVYWYRQLPEEGLKFMVYLQKENIIDESGMPKERFSAEFPKEGPSILRIQQVVRGDSAAYFCASSPSGQGAGELFFGEGSRLTVL.

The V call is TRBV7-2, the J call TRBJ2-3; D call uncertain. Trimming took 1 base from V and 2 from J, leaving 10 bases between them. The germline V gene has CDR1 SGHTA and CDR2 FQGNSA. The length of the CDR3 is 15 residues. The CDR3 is CASSLGYRATDTQYF. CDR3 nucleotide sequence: TGTGCCAGCAGCTTAGGATATAGGGCCACAGATACGCAGTATTTT.

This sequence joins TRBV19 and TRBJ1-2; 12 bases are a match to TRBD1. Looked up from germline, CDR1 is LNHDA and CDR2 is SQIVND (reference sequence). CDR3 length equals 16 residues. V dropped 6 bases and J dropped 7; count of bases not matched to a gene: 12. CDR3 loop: CASSTSGTGGRGGYTF. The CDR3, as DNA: TGTGCCAGTAGCACCTCCGGGACAGGGGGCAGGGGTGGCTACACCTTC.

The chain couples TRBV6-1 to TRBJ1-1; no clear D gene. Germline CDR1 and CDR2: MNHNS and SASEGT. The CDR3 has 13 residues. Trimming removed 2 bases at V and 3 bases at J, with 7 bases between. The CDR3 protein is CASSEYGYTEAFF. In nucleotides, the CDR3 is TGTGCCAGCAGTGAATATGGGTACACTGAAGCTTTCTTT.

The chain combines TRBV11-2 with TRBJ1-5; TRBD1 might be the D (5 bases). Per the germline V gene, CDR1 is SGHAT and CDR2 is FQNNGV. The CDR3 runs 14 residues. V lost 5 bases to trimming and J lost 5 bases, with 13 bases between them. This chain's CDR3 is CASSRGGWHQPQHF. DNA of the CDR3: TGTGCCAGCAGCAGGGGCGGGTGGCATCAGCCCCAGCATTTT.

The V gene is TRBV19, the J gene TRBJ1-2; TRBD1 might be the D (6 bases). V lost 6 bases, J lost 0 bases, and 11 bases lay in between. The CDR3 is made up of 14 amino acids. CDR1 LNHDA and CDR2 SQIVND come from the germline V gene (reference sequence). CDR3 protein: CASSTGYTNYGYTF. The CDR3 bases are TGTGCCAGTAGCACAGGGTACACTAACTATGGCTACACCTTC.

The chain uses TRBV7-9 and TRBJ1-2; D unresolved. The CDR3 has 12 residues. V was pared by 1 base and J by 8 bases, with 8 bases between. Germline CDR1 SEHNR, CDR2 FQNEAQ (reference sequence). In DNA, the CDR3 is TGTGCCAGCAGCTTAGGCGCCTACGGCTACACCTTC. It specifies CASSLGAYGYTF.

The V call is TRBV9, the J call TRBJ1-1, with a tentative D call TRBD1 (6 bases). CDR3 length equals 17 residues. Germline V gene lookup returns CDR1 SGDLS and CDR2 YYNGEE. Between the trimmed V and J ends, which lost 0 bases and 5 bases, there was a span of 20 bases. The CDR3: CASSVAQGGPRRTEAFF. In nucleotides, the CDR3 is TGTGCCAGCAGCGTAGCTCAAGGGGGGCCCCGGAGGACTGAAGCTTTCTTT.

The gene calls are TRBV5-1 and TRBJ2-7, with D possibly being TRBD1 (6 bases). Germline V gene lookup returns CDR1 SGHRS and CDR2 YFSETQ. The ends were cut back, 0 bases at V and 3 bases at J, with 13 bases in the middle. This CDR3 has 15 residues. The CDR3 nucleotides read TGCGCCAGCAGCTTGGCCGGGGTAGGGGGCTACGAGCAGTACTTC. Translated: CASSLAGVGGYEQYF.

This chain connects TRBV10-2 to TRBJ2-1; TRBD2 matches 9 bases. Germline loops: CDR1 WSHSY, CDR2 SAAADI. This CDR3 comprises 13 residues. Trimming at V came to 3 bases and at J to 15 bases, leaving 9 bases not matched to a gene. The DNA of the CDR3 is TGCGCCAGCAGTGATTTGGGGCGGGGGGGCGTGTTCTTC. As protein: CASSDLGRGGVFF.

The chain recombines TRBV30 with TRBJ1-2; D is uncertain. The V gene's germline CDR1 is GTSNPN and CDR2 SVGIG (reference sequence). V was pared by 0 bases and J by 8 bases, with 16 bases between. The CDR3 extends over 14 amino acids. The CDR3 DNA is TGTGCCTGGAGTGTTATCGGGAGGCTAGGAGGCTACACCTTC. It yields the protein CAWSVIGRLGGYTF.

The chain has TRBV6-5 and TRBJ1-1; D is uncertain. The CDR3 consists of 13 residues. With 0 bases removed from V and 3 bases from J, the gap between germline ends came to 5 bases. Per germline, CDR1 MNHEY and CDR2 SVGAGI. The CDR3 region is CASSYSGYTEAFF. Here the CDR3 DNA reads TGTGCCAGCAGTTACTCGGGGTACACTGAAGCTTTCTTT.

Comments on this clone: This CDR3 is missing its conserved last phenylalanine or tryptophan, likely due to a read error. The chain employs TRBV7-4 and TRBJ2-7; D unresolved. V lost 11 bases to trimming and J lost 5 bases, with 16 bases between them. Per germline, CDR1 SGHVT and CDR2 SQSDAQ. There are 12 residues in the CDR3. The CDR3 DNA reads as TGTGCCCACGCCTCGGAGATCAACGAGCAGTACCTC. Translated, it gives CAHASEINEQYL.

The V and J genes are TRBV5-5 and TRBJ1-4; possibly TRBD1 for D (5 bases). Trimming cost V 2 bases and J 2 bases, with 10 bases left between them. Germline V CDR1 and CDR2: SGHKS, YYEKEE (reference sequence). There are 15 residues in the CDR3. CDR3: CASSFPGTTNEKLFF. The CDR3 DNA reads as TGTGCCAGCAGCTTCCCAGGGACGACTAATGAAAAACTGTTTTTT.

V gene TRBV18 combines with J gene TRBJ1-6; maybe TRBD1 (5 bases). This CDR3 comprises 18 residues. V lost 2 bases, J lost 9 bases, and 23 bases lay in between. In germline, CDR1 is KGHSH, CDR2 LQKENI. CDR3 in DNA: TGTGCCAGCTCACCAAGTACGCAGGGAAGAAGTGGTAGTTCACCCCTCCACTTT. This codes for CASSPSTQGRSGSSPLHF.

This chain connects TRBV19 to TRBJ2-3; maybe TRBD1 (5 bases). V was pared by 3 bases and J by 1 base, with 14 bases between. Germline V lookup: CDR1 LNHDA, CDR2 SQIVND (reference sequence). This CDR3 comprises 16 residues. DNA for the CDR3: TGTGCCAGTAGTATGTCCCATAGGGGTGGCACAGATACGCAGTATTTT. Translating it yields CASSMSHRGGTDTQYF.

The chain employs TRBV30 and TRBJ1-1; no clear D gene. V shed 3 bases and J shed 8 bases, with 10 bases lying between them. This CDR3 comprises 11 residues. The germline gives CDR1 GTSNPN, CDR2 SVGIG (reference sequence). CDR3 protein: CAWSATREAFF. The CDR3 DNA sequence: TGTGCCTGGAGCGCCACTAGGGAAGCTTTCTTT. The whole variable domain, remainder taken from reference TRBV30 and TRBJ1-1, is SQTIHQWPATLVQPVGSPLSLECTVEGTSNPNLYWYRQAAGRGLQLLFYSVGIGQISSEVPQNLSASRPQDRQFILSSKKLLLSDSGFYLCAWSATREAFFGQGTRLTVV.

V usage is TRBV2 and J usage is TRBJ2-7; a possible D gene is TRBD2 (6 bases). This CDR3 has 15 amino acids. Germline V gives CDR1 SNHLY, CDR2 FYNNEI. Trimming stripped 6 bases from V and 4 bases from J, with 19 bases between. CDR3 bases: TGTGCCAGCAGCGCCGGGACTGCCATAGGGTACGAGCAGTACTTC. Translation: CASSAGTAIGYEQYF.

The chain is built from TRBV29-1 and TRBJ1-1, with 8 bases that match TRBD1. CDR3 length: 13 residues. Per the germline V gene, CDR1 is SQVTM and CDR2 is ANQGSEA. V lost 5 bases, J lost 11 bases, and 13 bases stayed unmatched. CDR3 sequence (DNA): TGCAGCGTTCTCGATACAGGGGGAACGTGGGCTTTCTTT. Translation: CSVLDTGGTWAFF. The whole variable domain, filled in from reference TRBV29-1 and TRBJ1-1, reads SAVISQKPSRDICQRGTSLTIQCQVDSQVTMMFWYRQQPGQSLTLIATANQGSEATYESGFVIDKFPISRPNLTFSTLTVSNMSPEDSSIYLCSVLDTGGTWAFFGQGTRLTVV.